This T cell receptor (beta chain) stems from a study of T cells in Graves' hyperthyroidism and ophthalmopathy. CDR1 and CDR2 (germline): SGHNT, YYREEE (reference sequence). This CDR3 region has 15 residues. An absence of ophthalmopathy progression within 18 months meant stable Graves' hyperthyroidism. These patients, aged 18 to 65, had recently diagnosed hyperthyroidism lasting under 2 months. Fresh peripheral blood, 9.5 to 10 ml of it, supplied the PBMCs. A note on this clonotype: Its target is not known. A read error may account for a junction end that differs from germline.

RNA transcripts yielded amplified TCR beta CDR3 regions. TCR CDR3 regions were first amplified by RT-PCR with HTBI primers. Each CDR3 protein is one row after TCRdb ran MiXCR on the multiplex PCR reads. Here the sample spans approximately 870,000 distinct CDR3 sequences, roughly 40% being singletons. Study outcomes and limitations: Ophthalmopathy, as predicted by the model, came a median roughly 6.8 months after the prediction.

Sequencing input: blood. The sequence was collected from a man younger than 30 with Graves' hyperthyroidism. This chain uses TRBV5-4 with TRBJ2-7; perhaps TRBD2 as D (6 bases). The CDR3 reads CASSLSGYPPYEQYF. The CDR3 bases are TGCGCCAGCAGCCTTAGCGGATACCCCCCCTACGAGCAGTACTTC. Full variable domain (rest looked up from reference TRBV5-4 and TRBJ2-7): ETGVTQSPTHLIKTRGQQVTLRCSSQSGHNTVSWYQQALGQGPQFIFQYYREEENGRGNFPPRFSGLQFPNYSSELNVNALELDDSALYLCASSLSGYPPYEQYFGPGTRLTVT.